The source of this T cell receptor beta chain is a study of T cells in Graves' hyperthyroidism and ophthalmopathy (dated by TCRdb to about 2019). Looking at the study overall: Peripheral blood samples were taken at initial diagnosis, before any treatment was given. A discovery cohort of about 96 patients, 43 with Graves' ophthalmopathy and about 58 with stable Graves' hyperthyroidism, was used to find distinguishing TCR V-J signatures. Prospective prediction of ophthalmopathy was tested in an independent validation cohort of fewer than 20 hyperthyroidism patients and 15 to 17 patients who later progressed to ophthalmopathy. The roughly 94 discovery patients were randomly divided into training and test sets at a 7:3 ratio. The study also compared thyroid tissue and blood T-cell repertoires from several Graves' hyperthyroidism patients. Once sampling was done, hyperthyroidism patients were given methimazole at a starting dose of 30 mg daily, whereas ophthalmopathy patients were given high-dose intravenous methylprednisolone. According to the paper, TCR Vbeta CDR3 sequencing was carried out on roughly 130 peripheral blood samples, which came from more than 40 ophthalmopathy, around 75 hyperthyroidism and about 17 progressor patients. Paper-wide results and their limitations: Blood samples also contained most of the expanded thyroid clonotypes (frequency above 0.001), which suggests that blood repertoires may reflect thyroid immune responses. A model built on a 13 V-J signature distinguished ophthalmopathy from stable hyperthyroidism, reaching about 89% sensitivity and about 81% specificity in cross-validation and 80%/75% in testing. No statistical method was used to set the sample size in advance, and investigators knew the group allocation. In validation, progression to ophthalmopathy was predicted by the model with almost 71% sensitivity and roughly 72% specificity, a median of approximately 7.1 months before onset.

Per the germline V gene, ENHRY is the CDR1 and SYGVKD is the CDR2. For this chain, trimming is 7 bases at the V end and 6 bases at the J end, and the number of junction bases without a gene match is 9. The CDR3 contains 13 residues, cysteine and phenylalanine counted. CDR3 DNA is the only sequence kept; it has 39 bases, read in frame from the first base. Ophthalmopathy patients had moderately to severely active disease, with a Clinical Activity Score of 3 or more, a NOSPECS grade of 4 or more, and a disease duration of less than 3 months. Patients with uncontrolled infections, other autoimmune diseases, pregnancy or lactation were excluded. Diagnoses relied on clinical symptoms, serum thyroxine and TRAb, thyroid ultrasound and orbital computed tomography. PBMCs were separated from 10 ml of fresh peripheral blood using Ficoll-Paque density gradient centrifugation. Total RNA was extracted with Trizol reagent, and quality was checked on an Agilent 2100 Bioanalyzer.

The TCR beta CDR3 regions were amplified from the RNA transcripts. The first round of RT-PCR for the TCR CDR3 was performed with the HTBI primer set and the Qiagen OneStep RT-PCR kit. A second multiplex PCR round built the libraries, followed by size selection and purification. The libraries were sequenced on an Illumina HiSeq2000 using paired-end 100 bp reads. From the authors' description of their analysis: SOAPnuke was used to process the raw data, with reads discarded if the reads contained adapters or uncalled bases, had a mean Phred below 15, or lacked an exact constant-primer or identifier match. High-quality paired reads were merged using COPE v1.2.5, and each unique nucleotide sequence was defined as a clonotype. MiTCR v1.1 was used to align the clonotypes against IMGT TRBV, TRBD and TRBJ reference segments. The analysis was restricted to V-J combinations with a frequency above 0.0001, which together covered 99% to 99.2% of the repertoires. A TCS score was defined as the ratio between F50 (clonal expansion) and ExV (chaos), using BLOSUM62-based TCRdist between CDR3 peptides within each V-J. Welch's t-statistics and random forest reduced several hundred V-J features to about 13, which were used in a naive Bayes classifier (R e1071). TCRdb reanalyzed the raw reads on its own, using fastp at Q25 for trimming and MiXCR for clone calling, and kept in-frame beta chains. Entries that share a CDR3 protein sequence are merged under the most common genes and DNA. The V and J calls shown here were made by TCRdb, not taken from the authors' results. The sample has some 500,000 distinct CDR3 sequences on record, around a quarter of them singletons. Together, the top ten hold approximately 11% of the sample.

As concerns this clonotype: Its target antigen remains unknown. No quality values exist for individual bases; no much larger clone is one base distant.

Recombination linked TRBV10-3 to TRBJ2-7, with 7 junctional bases fitting TRBD1. The specimen sequenced was blood. The origin of this receptor is a woman between 25 and 40 years old with Graves' ophthalmopathy. CDR3 reads: CAITGDRESEQYF. The sequence in DNA is TGTGCCATCACTGGCGACAGGGAAAGCGAGCAGTACTTC.